Below are 32 T cell receptor beta chains sequenced from a single sample in a study of post-analysis software for immune sequencing data. Their recognized antigens are unknown. General study points: Relative to controls, patients had 4 or 5 TRBV segments at higher frequency, with TRBV5-6, TRBV5-1 and TRBV20-1 among these.

Researchers reported that TCR beta cDNA libraries carried unique molecular identifiers. Each CDR3 protein gets one entry after TCRdb re-called the PCR reads with MiXCR. The profile shows about 540,000 distinct CDR3 sequences, around a third of them singletons. Material: blood. The receptor set was obtained from a girl between 2 and 17 years old with multiple sclerosis.

This clonotype was counted once. The rearrangement joins TRBV3-1 to TRBJ2-7; 7 nucleotides agree with TRBD2. Germline assignment: CDR1 LGHDT and CDR2 YNNKEL (reference sequence). V lost 1 base, J lost 6 bases, and 9 bases stayed unmatched. The CDR3 totals 15 residues. CDR3 DNA: TGTGCCAGCAGCCAAGTTCGGGGGGTGAATTCCGAGCAGTACTTC. This translates into CASSQVRGVNSEQYF.

This clonotype was counted only a few times. The chain has TRBV6-5 and TRBJ1-5; D unclear. The CDR3 has 14 residues. Per the germline V gene, CDR1 is MNHEY and CDR2 is SVGAGI. V was trimmed by 3 bases and J by 0 bases, leaving 6 bases between them. CDR3 residues: CASSYGPSNQPQHF. CDR3 in DNA: TGTGCCAGCAGTTATGGGCCTAGCAATCAGCCCCAGCATTTT.

V is TRBV7-3 and J is TRBJ2-7; 9 positions match TRBD1. The CDR3 totals 14 residues. CDR1 and CDR2 (germline): SGHTA, FQGTGA. V trimming: 6 bases; J trimming: 5 bases; junction bases outside the gene matches: 8. The CDR3 coding sequence is TGTGCCAGCAGTTTACAGGGGGCTGCGAACGAGCAGTACTTC. Its translation is CASSLQGAANEQYF.

A few counts support this clonotype. This sequence joins TRBV5-6 and TRBJ2-7; 12 nucleotides align to TRBD2. This CDR3 contains 15 residues. Germline V gives CDR1 SGHDT, CDR2 YYEEEE. Losses at the gene ends were 3 bases for V and 2 bases for J; bases not matched to a gene: 3. The CDR3 nucleotides read TGTGCCAGCAGCTACCTAGCGGGGGGGCCCTACGAGCAGTACTTC. This encodes CASSYLAGGPYEQYF.

The gene calls are TRBV2 and TRBJ2-7; 13 bases align to TRBD2. The trim removed 7 bases at V and 4 bases at J, leaving 7 bases unmatched. This CDR3 is built from 15 residues. From germline, CDR1 is SNHLY and CDR2 FYNNEI. DNA of the CDR3: TGTGCCAGCAACGTCGGACTAGCGGGGGCATACGAGCAGTACTTC. Residues: CASNVGLAGAYEQYF.

In this sample, this clonotype turned up a few times. The chain couples TRBV6-5 to TRBJ2-3; no clear D gene. Between the trimmed V and J ends, which lost 2 bases and 1 base, there was a span of 4 bases. Germline CDR1 reads MNHEY; CDR2 reads SVGAGI. The CDR3 spans 13 residues. The CDR3, as DNA: TGTGCCAGCAGTTACATGCGCACAGATACGCAGTATTTT. This gives the protein CASSYMRTDTQYF.

The genes are TRBV3-1 and TRBJ2-4; TRBD1 agrees at 9 bases. Germline CDR1 and CDR2: LGHDT and YNNKEL (reference sequence). The length of the CDR3 is 19 residues. With V trimmed by 3 bases and J by 1 base, 13 bases remained unmatched. Here the CDR3 reads CASSHPGTGLLMAKNIQYF. CDR3 bases: TGTGCCAGCAGCCATCCCGGGACAGGGCTACTTATGGCCAAAAACATTCAGTACTTC.

This clonotype was counted at least ten times. The rearrangement uses TRBV6-5 and TRBJ2-5; D is unclear. Trimming removed 4 bases at V and 0 bases at J, with 9 bases between. The CDR3 consists of 14 residues. From germline, CDR1 is MNHEY and CDR2 SVGAGI. CDR3 protein: CASSSYPYQETQYF. DNA of the CDR3: TGTGCCAGCAGTTCATACCCGTACCAAGAGACCCAGTACTTC.

Only a few counts were recorded for this clonotype. The chain links TRBV12-3 or TRBV12-4 to TRBJ1-5; D is possibly TRBD1 (6 bases). The length of the CDR3 is 16 residues. V lost 5 bases and J 1 base, leaving 15 bases between the germline ends. CDR3 nucleotide sequence: TGTGCCAGCAGTGTCAGTTCGGGGGCGAGCAATCAGCCCCAGCATTTT. It codes for CASSVSSGASNQPQHF.

This chain uses TRBV4-1 with TRBJ1-6; possibly TRBD1 for D (6 bases). V lost 2 bases to trimming and J lost 7 bases, with 18 bases between them. CDR1 MGHRA and CDR2 YSYEKL come from the germline V gene. This CDR3 region has 17 residues. CDR3 sequence: CASSQLGHTRGNSPLHF. CDR3 nucleotide sequence: TGCGCCAGCAGCCAACTGGGACACACAAGGGGGAATTCACCCCTCCACTTT.

V usage is TRBV9 and J usage is TRBJ2-7; 7 nucleotides match TRBD2. The CDR3 totals 15 residues. CDR1 and CDR2 (germline): SGDLS, YYNGEE. V was clipped by 1 base and J by 7 bases; unmatched bases: 11. The CDR3 here is CASSVSLAGLGEQYF. Written as DNA, the CDR3 is TGTGCCAGCAGCGTATCGTTAGCGGGCCTCGGTGAGCAGTACTTC.

This clonotype turned up a few times. The CDR3 nucleotides are TGCAGTGCTAGACGCGGTAAGGTCCATGAGCAGTTCTTC. The encoded protein is CSARRGKVHEQFF. The chain couples TRBV20-1 to TRBJ2-1; D remains ambiguous. CDR3 size: 13 residues. Looked up from germline, CDR1 is DFQATT and CDR2 is SNEGSKA (reference sequence). The V end lost 2 bases, the J end lost 8 bases, and 13 bases lay between the germline ends.

There are a few counts of this clonotype. V usage is TRBV5-1 and J usage is TRBJ2-7; 15 bases match TRBD2. With 4 bases clipped from V and 4 bases from J, the junction kept 3 bases outside the gene matches. Per the germline V gene, CDR1 is SGHRS and CDR2 is YFSETQ. The CDR3 covers 15 residues. The CDR3 here is CASSIGTSGGYEQYF. The CDR3 nucleotides read TGCGCCAGCAGCATCGGGACTAGCGGGGGGTACGAGCAGTACTTC.

This clonotype has more than one count but fewer than ten. Possible read error: a much larger clone is one base away. This sequence joins TRBV11-2 and TRBJ2-7; D remains unclear. The J call is doubtful: the DNA matches TRBJ2-5 better. The CDR3 totals 11 residues. Germline V gene sequence: CDR1 SGHAT, CDR2 FQNNGV. CDR3 sequence: CASSKRETQYF. In DNA form, the CDR3 reads TGTGCCAGCAGCAAAAGGGAGACCCAGTACTTC.

The rearrangement joins TRBV20-1 to TRBJ2-7; 9 bases line up with TRBD2. V gave up 0 bases and J gave up 2 bases; unmatched junction bases: 8. Germline V lookup: CDR1 DFQATT, CDR2 SNEGSKA (reference sequence). The CDR3 runs 16 residues. The CDR3 sequence is CSARDRRGGTPYEQYF. CDR3 sequence (DNA): TGCAGTGCTAGAGATCGGCGGGGGGGAACCCCCTACGAGCAGTACTTC.

The V call is TRBV7-2, the J call TRBJ2-5, with a tentative D call TRBD2 (6 bases). Trimming pared 0 bases from V and 4 bases from J, leaving 12 bases between. Germline CDR1 is SGHTA and CDR2 is FQGNSA. This CDR3 is 15 amino acids long. The CDR3 nucleotides are TGTGCCAGCAGCTTAGCGGGGCGGGGAATAGAGACCCAGTACTTC. Its protein product is CASSLAGRGIETQYF.

This chain joins TRBV19 and TRBJ2-3, with TRBD1 as a possible D gene (6 bases). This CDR3 spans 14 amino acids. Germline CDR1 is LNHDA and CDR2 is SQIVND (reference sequence). V gave up 5 bases and J gave up 4 bases, with 13 bases separating them. Here the CDR3 reads CASSATGSPDTQYF. DNA of the CDR3: TGTGCCAGTAGTGCCACAGGGAGCCCAGATACGCAGTATTTT. The entire variable domain, with the rest obtained from reference TRBV19 and TRBJ2-3, is as follows: DGGITQSPKYLFRKEGQNVTLSCEQNLNHDAMYWYRQDPGQGLRLIYYSQIVNDFQKGDIAEGYSVSREKKESFPLTVTSAQKNPTAFYLCASSATGSPDTQYFGPGTRLTVL.

The gene calls are TRBV20-1 and TRBJ2-1, with D tentatively TRBD2 (5 bases). This CDR3 region has 17 residues. Germline assignment: CDR1 DFQATT and CDR2 SNEGSKA (reference sequence). V lost 0 bases, J lost 0 bases, and 15 bases lay in between. The CDR3 here is CSARDPFVGSSYNEQFF. Written as DNA, the CDR3 is TGCAGTGCTAGAGATCCTTTTGTGGGGAGCTCCTACAATGAGCAGTTCTTC.

This chain connects TRBV12-3 or TRBV12-4 to TRBJ1-6, with 7 nucleotides matching TRBD1. The CDR3 sequence is 13 residues long. V gave up 7 bases and J gave up 9 bases; unmatched junction bases: 6. DNA for the CDR3: TGTGCCAGCAACAAGGGGGCTAGTTCACCCCTCCACTTT. Encoded protein: CASNKGASSPLHF.

The chain combines TRBV27 with TRBJ1-5; the D is unclear. The germline V gene has CDR1 MNHEY and CDR2 SMNVEV (reference sequence). The CDR3 is 14 residues long. Trimming pared 2 bases from V and 2 bases from J, leaving 7 bases between. The CDR3: CASSLGNRNQPQHF. CDR3 DNA sequence: TGTGCCAGCAGTTTAGGAAATCGCAATCAGCCCCAGCATTTT.

The chain uses TRBV15 and TRBJ1-5, with 7 bases lining up with TRBD1. V shed 1 base and J 6 bases; nucleotides not matched to a gene: 6. This CDR3 is 15 amino acids long. Germline CDR1 LNHNV, CDR2 YYDKDF (reference sequence). CDR3 nucleotides: TGTGCCACCAGCAGAGGGGAAACAGGGGCTCAGCCCCAGCATTTT. It yields the protein CATSRGETGAQPQHF.

The V call is TRBV6-5, the J call TRBJ1-5, with a tentative D call TRBD1 (5 bases). The CDR3 is made up of 16 amino acids. V was shortened by 4 bases and J by 2 bases, with 15 bases between the two germline ends. Germline assignment: CDR1 MNHEY and CDR2 SVGAGI. The CDR3 region is CASSSQGGVGNQPQHF. For the CDR3, the DNA is TGTGCCAGCAGTTCCCAGGGTGGGGTCGGCAATCAGCCCCAGCATTTT.

The rearrangement links TRBV7-9 to TRBJ1-1, with D unresolved. Trimming shortened V by 2 bases and J by 0 bases, and 10 bases separated the two germline ends. From germline, CDR1 is SEHNR and CDR2 FQNEAQ (reference sequence). The CDR3 is made up of 15 amino acids. CDR3 bases: TGTGCCAGCAGCTTAAGGGCTAACATGAACACTGAAGCTTTCTTT. Translation: CASSLRANMNTEAFF. The whole variable domain, filled in from reference TRBV7-9 and TRBJ1-1, reads DTGVSQNPRHKITKRGQNVTFRCDPISEHNRLYWYRQTLGQGPEFLTYFQNEAQLEKSRLLSDRFSAERPKGSFSTLEIQRTEQGDSAMYLCASSLRANMNTEAFFGQGTRLTVV.

The V gene is TRBV29-1, the J gene TRBJ1-2; 11 bases map to TRBD1. The CDR3 runs 14 residues. The ends lost 5 bases at V and 0 bases at J; junction bases unmatched: 2. Germline values: CDR1 SQVTM, CDR2 ANQGSEA. The CDR3 coding sequence is TGCAGCGTTTGGGACAGGGGGGCTAACTATGGCTACACCTTC. Protein sequence: CSVWDRGANYGYTF.

The chain joins TRBV6-1 to TRBJ2-1; TRBD2 agrees at 10 bases. The V segment lost 5 bases and the J segment 4 bases; nucleotides outside the gene matches: 11. This CDR3 has 17 amino acids. The germline V gene has CDR1 MNHNS and CDR2 SASEGT. CDR3 in DNA: TGTGCCAGCAGTACAGGACTAGCGGCTCTCCGGTACAATGAGCAGTTCTTC. The encoded protein is CASSTGLAALRYNEQFF.

This clonotype was observed a few times. The chain carries TRBV20-1 and TRBJ2-7, with 12 bases aligning to TRBD2. Germline CDR1 DFQATT, CDR2 SNEGSKA (reference sequence). Trimming at V came to 3 bases and at J to 10 bases, leaving 10 bases not matched to a gene. The CDR3 is made up of 14 amino acids. The CDR3 coding sequence is TGCAGTGCTAGGGGGGGTACTAGCGGGGGGCCTCAGTACTTC. This codes for CSARGGTSGGPQYF.

The V call is TRBV5-1, the J call TRBJ2-5; either TRBD1 or TRBD2 may supply D (6 bases each). Germline V lookup: CDR1 SGHRS, CDR2 YFSETQ. V was pared by 4 bases and J by 5 bases, with 21 bases between. The CDR3 has 16 amino acids. The CDR3 DNA sequence: TGCGCCAGCAGCGAGGGGGGCCACGGGTTCTGGGAGACCCAGTACTTC. It yields the protein CASSEGGHGFWETQYF.

This clonotype has just a few counts. V is TRBV6-6 and J is TRBJ1-2, with TRBD1 matching over 11 bases. Germline assignment: CDR1 MNHNY and CDR2 SVGAGI (reference sequence). The CDR3 covers 14 residues. The V gene end was trimmed by 6 bases and the J gene end by 4 bases; junction bases not matched to a gene: 4. The CDR3 protein is CASSPGTGGYGYTF. CDR3 in DNA: TGTGCCAGCAGCCCCGGGACAGGGGGCTATGGCTACACCTTC.

This clonotype was seen a handful of times. V gene TRBV20-1 combines with J gene TRBJ1-1, with D perhaps TRBD1 (5 bases). The germline CDR1 and CDR2 sequences are DFQATT and SNEGSKA (reference sequence). Trimming cost V 3 bases and J 7 bases, with 15 bases left between them. This CDR3 comprises 13 residues. The CDR3: CSARWQGKSEAFF. Here the CDR3 DNA reads TGCAGTGCTAGGTGGCAGGGCAAAAGTGAAGCTTTCTTT.

The chain employs TRBV6-4 and TRBJ2-7, with D possibly TRBD1 on 5 matching bases. V was pared by 3 bases and J by 2 bases, with 11 bases between. CDR3 length: 14 residues. The germline CDR1 and CDR2 sequences are MRHNA and SNTAGT. The CDR3 DNA reads as TGTGCCAGCAGTGAGGGAAGGGGAACCTACGAGCAGTACTTC. Protein: CASSEGRGTYEQYF.

The chain is built from TRBV20-1 and TRBJ1-2; TRBD1 aligns across 7 bases. Per the germline V gene, CDR1 is DFQATT and CDR2 is SNEGSKA (reference sequence). V was clipped by 0 bases and J by 2 bases; unmatched bases: 3. This CDR3 is built from 14 residues. For the CDR3, the DNA is TGCAGTGCTAGAGACGCGACAGGGAACTATGGCTACACCTTC. This sequence encodes CSARDATGNYGYTF.

This clonotype was observed at least ten times. The chain joins TRBV12-3 or TRBV12-4 to TRBJ2-3; 9 positions match TRBD1. This CDR3 region has 17 residues. J was trimmed by 5 bases and V by 6 bases; bases with no gene match: 15. CDR3 region: CASSEPPGTGNGDTQYF. The CDR3 DNA reads TGTGCCAGCAGCGAACCCCCAGGGACAGGGAATGGAGATACGCAGTATTTT.